Shown below are 32 T cell receptor beta chains from a single sample sequenced in a study of cytotoxic CD8 clonotypes in ibrutinib-treated CLL. Assay used: immunoSEQ multiplex PCR; TCRdb lists only in-frame clones, some missing. The sample includes fewer than 30,000 clones, about 70% seen only once; the top ten take more than 25%. The specimen was PBMCs, collected after 24 months of ibrutinib treatment. The receptors stem from a human donor with chronic lymphocytic leukemia.

The rearrangement uses TRBV5-1 and TRBJ2-1; 8 nucleotides agree with TRBD1. Looked up from germline, CDR1 is SGHRS and CDR2 is YFSETQ. CDR3 length equals 11 residues. The ends lost 4 bases at V and 13 bases at J; junction bases unmatched: 4. The CDR3 DNA reads TGCGCCAGCAGCAGGGGACAGGTCCAGTTCTTC. Translated, it gives CASSRGQVQFF.

This clone appeared once. This chain uses TRBV4-1 with TRBJ2-3; 12 nucleotides align to TRBD2. The V gene's germline CDR1 is MGHRA and CDR2 YSYEKL. V dropped 3 bases and J dropped 3; count of bases not matched to a gene: 10. This CDR3 is built from 18 residues. This CDR3 reads CASSQSPGTSGLTDTQYF. CDR3 bases: TGCGCCAGCAGCCAGTCCCCCGGGACTAGCGGGTTGACAGATACGCAGTATTTT.

The genes are TRBV5-1 and TRBJ1-1; D not resolved. The CDR3 is made up of 13 amino acids. Germline V lookup: CDR1 SGHRS, CDR2 YFSETQ. Trimming cost V 0 bases and J 2 bases, with 5 bases left between them. The CDR3 DNA sequence: TGCGCCAGCAGCTTGGAGGTTAACACTGAAGCTTTCTTT. Residues: CASSLEVNTEAFF.

The chain joins TRBV30 to TRBJ1-1; the D gene is possibly TRBD1 (5 bases). V lost 0 bases and J 2 bases, leaving 10 bases between the germline ends. This CDR3 has 14 amino acids. Per the germline V gene, CDR1 is GTSNPN and CDR2 is SVGIG (reference sequence). The CDR3, as DNA: TGTGCCTGGAGTGTGGGCAGGGCAAACACTGAAGCTTTCTTT. This gives the protein CAWSVGRANTEAFF.

The CDR3 nucleotides read TGTGCCAGCAGCCTACAGGGGCGGGAGGCTGAAGCTTTCTTT. Protein product: CASSLQGREAEAFF. The chain uses TRBV5-6 and TRBJ1-1, with 7 bases identical to TRBD1. The length of the CDR3 is 14 residues. V shed 4 bases and J 6 bases; nucleotides not matched to a gene: 9. Germline lookup yields CDR1 SGHDT and CDR2 YYEEEE.

The gene calls are TRBV29-1 and TRBJ2-5; the D is unclear. Germline V gives CDR1 SQVTM, CDR2 ANQGSEA. The V end was cut by 3 bases, the J end by 5 bases, with 13 bases between. The CDR3 has 13 residues. The CDR3 loop is CSVDIGLGETQYF. DNA for the CDR3: TGCAGCGTTGACATTGGGCTGGGGGAGACCCAGTACTTC.

The J gene is TRBJ2-7, the V gene TRBV2, with TRBD1 matching over 8 bases. With 6 bases clipped from V and 5 bases from J, the junction kept 6 bases outside the gene matches. This CDR3 contains 13 residues. Germline lookup yields CDR1 SNHLY and CDR2 FYNNEI. In DNA form, the CDR3 reads TGTGCCAGCAGGTTGGACAGGGAACACGAGCAGTACTTC. It translates to CASRLDREHEQYF.

This chain links TRBV18 with TRBJ2-6; 10 nucleotides line up with TRBD1. The CDR3 is 18 residues long. Germline V gene lookup returns CDR1 KGHSH and CDR2 LQKENI. V lost 6 bases to trimming and J lost 1 base; unmatched junction nucleotides: 9. This CDR3 reads CASSTGQGSSSGANVLTF. For the CDR3, the DNA is TGTGCCAGCTCGACGGGACAGGGGTCTTCGTCTGGGGCCAACGTCCTGACTTTC.

By sample share, this clone is medium-sized (0.01 to 0.1%). The chain links TRBV5-1 to TRBJ2-1, with D possibly being TRBD1 or TRBD2 (5 bases each). Germline V gives CDR1 SGHRS, CDR2 YFSETQ. V gave up 0 bases and J gave up 6 bases, with 22 bases separating them. The CDR3 covers 18 residues. In nucleotides, the CDR3 is TGCGCCAGCAGCTTGGCTAGCCATTGGGGCAGGTGGCTCAATGAGCAGTTCTTC. Protein product: CASSLASHWGRWLNEQFF.

V is TRBV19 and J is TRBJ2-7; tentative D call: TRBD1 (6 bases). The V gene lost 5 bases and the J gene lost 4 bases, with 18 bases spanning the gap. Germline assignment: CDR1 LNHDA and CDR2 SQIVND (reference sequence). This CDR3 has 15 amino acids. Here the CDR3 reads CASSDRQEPPYEQYF. The CDR3 bases are TGTGCCAGTAGTGATCGACAGGAGCCACCGTACGAGCAGTACTTC.

This clone has only one observation. The rearrangement uses TRBV5-5 and TRBJ1-2, with D possibly matching TRBD1 (6 bases). V was clipped by 4 bases and J by 8 bases, with 21 bases between them. Germline V gene data show CDR1 as SGHKS and CDR2 as YYEKEE (reference sequence). The CDR3 contains 15 residues. The CDR3 DNA sequence: TGTGCCAGCAGCCACTTCGGCGGGGGGCGCAGCGGCTACACCTTC. Protein sequence: CASSHFGGGRSGYTF.

In this sample, this clone turned up a few times. The gene calls are TRBV19 and TRBJ2-3; 7 positions agree with TRBD2. The CDR3 runs to 15 residues. Per germline, CDR1 LNHDA and CDR2 SQIVND (reference sequence). Trimming at V came to 4 bases and at J to 0 bases, leaving 4 bases not matched to a gene. CDR3 nucleotides: TGTGCCAGTAGTAAAACGCGGGAGAGCACAGATACGCAGTATTTT. Amino acids: CASSKTRESTDTQYF.

V is TRBV15 and J is TRBJ2-5; D perhaps matches TRBD2 (6 bases). The V gene's germline CDR1 is LNHNV and CDR2 YYDKDF (reference sequence). This CDR3 is built from 13 residues. Trimming cost V 6 bases and J 2 bases, with 10 bases left between them. The CDR3 loop reads CATSWGLQETQYF. Here the CDR3 DNA reads TGTGCCACCAGTTGGGGACTTCAAGAGACCCAGTACTTC.

The J gene is TRBJ2-7, the V gene TRBV5-4; tentatively, D is TRBD2 (6 bases). V gave up 5 bases and J gave up 7 bases, with 13 bases separating them. The CDR3 runs to 12 residues. The germline V gene has CDR1 SGHNT and CDR2 YYREEE (reference sequence). As DNA, the CDR3 is TGTGCCAGCAGAAAGGCGGGGTATGAGCAGTACTTC. As protein: CASRKAGYEQYF. Full variable domain (missing parts from reference TRBV5-4 and TRBJ2-7): ETGVTQSPTHLIKTRGQQVTLRCSSQSGHNTVSWYQQALGQGPQFIFQYYREEENGRGNFPPRFSGLQFPNYSSELNVNALELDDSALYLCASRKAGYEQYFGPGTRLTVT.

The chain joins TRBV29-1 to TRBJ2-2; D is uncertain. Germline V gene data show CDR1 as SQVTM and CDR2 as ANQGSEA. Trimming cost V 4 bases and J 4 bases, with 7 bases left between them. This CDR3 is 12 amino acids long. The CDR3 sequence is CSVGGSTGELFF. CDR3 sequence (DNA): TGCAGCGTTGGTGGGTCCACCGGGGAGCTGTTTTTT.

The chain uses TRBV7-9 and TRBJ2-5; D remains ambiguous. Deletions cut 8 bases from V and 1 base from J, with 11 bases between. CDR1 SEHNR and CDR2 FQNEAQ come from the germline V gene (reference sequence). This CDR3 comprises 13 residues. CDR3 sequence (DNA): TGTGCCAGCTTCCCCCCAGTCCAAGAGACCCAGTACTTC. It is translated as CASFPPVQETQYF.

This clone was recorded only once. The chain links TRBV9 to TRBJ2-5; 7 bases align to TRBD1. This CDR3 has 15 amino acids. CDR1 and CDR2 from the germline V gene are SGDLS and YYNGEE. V was clipped by 4 bases and J by 4 bases; unmatched bases: 10. CDR3 sequence reads: CASSPNTGVIETQYF. As DNA, the CDR3 is TGTGCCAGCAGCCCAAACACAGGGGTAATAGAGACCCAGTACTTC.

The chain has TRBV18 and TRBJ1-5; the D gene is possibly TRBD1 (6 bases). V lost 2 bases and J lost 0, with 8 bases in between. CDR1 KGHSH and CDR2 LQKENI come from the germline V gene. The CDR3 has 15 amino acids. The CDR3, as DNA: TGTGCCAGCTCACCAGGGGGCTATAGCAATCAGCCCCAGCATTTT. Encoded protein: CASSPGGYSNQPQHF. Drawing the rest from reference TRBV18 and TRBJ1-5, the complete variable domain is NAGVMQNPRHLVRRRGQEARLRCSPMKGHSHVYWYRQLPEEGLKFMVYLQKENIIDESGMPKERFSAEFPKEGPSILRIQQVVRGDSAAYFCASSPGGYSNQPQHFGDGTRLSIL.

The rearrangement uses TRBV2 and TRBJ2-2; D ambiguous. The V and J ends lost 7 bases and 4 bases respectively, with 7 bases between them. The CDR3 sequence is 12 residues long. Germline V gives CDR1 SNHLY, CDR2 FYNNEI. The CDR3 region is CASIVGTGELFF. CDR3 bases: TGTGCCAGCATAGTCGGCACCGGGGAGCTGTTTTTT.

V usage is TRBV27 and J usage is TRBJ2-3; 10 bases are a match to TRBD2. Germline V gene data show CDR1 as MNHEY and CDR2 as SMNVEV (reference sequence). The junction had 8 bases not matched to a gene; V was cut back by 2 bases and J by 3 bases. The CDR3 contains 17 residues. The CDR3 DNA sequence: TGTGCCAGCAGTTTAATGGGAGCGGGGGGGTTGACAGATACGCAGTATTTT. The encoded protein is CASSLMGAGGLTDTQYF.

The gene calls are TRBV2 and TRBJ1-3; no reliable D call. V was clipped by 7 bases and J by 3 bases, with 7 bases between them. CDR3 size: 12 residues. CDR1 and CDR2 (germline): SNHLY, FYNNEI. CDR3 coding DNA: TGTGCCAGCACCGGGCTTGGAAACACCATATATTTT. Encoded protein: CASTGLGNTIYF.

The rearrangement joins TRBV6-1 to TRBJ1-2; weak D call: TRBD1 (5 bases). Germline lookup yields CDR1 MNHNS and CDR2 SASEGT. This CDR3 spans 12 amino acids. V was cut by 8 bases and J by 2 bases, with 9 bases left in between. The CDR3 here is CASPSGNYGYTF. CDR3 nucleotides: TGTGCCAGCCCGTCAGGGAACTATGGCTACACCTTC.

The V gene is TRBV9, the J gene TRBJ1-1; perhaps TRBD1 as D (5 bases). Deletions cut 3 bases from V and 1 base from J, with 7 bases between. CDR1 is SGDLS, CDR2 YYNGEE, per germline. The CDR3 contains 13 residues. In DNA, the CDR3 is TGTGCCAGCAGCGCGGGACCGAACACTGAAGCTTTCTTT. Amino acids: CASSAGPNTEAFF.

The chain couples TRBV15 to TRBJ1-5; 11 bases fit TRBD1. The CDR3 covers 17 residues. Looked up from germline, CDR1 is LNHNV and CDR2 is YYDKDF (reference sequence). The V segment lost 0 bases and the J segment 2 bases; nucleotides outside the gene matches: 3. CDR3 protein: CATSRDPGQGGNQPQHF. CDR3 nucleotides: TGTGCCACCAGCAGAGACCCGGGACAGGGGGGCAATCAGCCCCAGCATTTT.

The V and J genes are TRBV19 and TRBJ2-7; tentatively, D is TRBD2 (5 bases). The CDR3 covers 11 residues. Germline CDR1 LNHDA, CDR2 SQIVND (reference sequence). V was pared by 3 bases and J by 6 bases, with 6 bases between. The DNA of the CDR3 is TGTGCCAGTAGTATCCGGGGCGAGCAGTACTTC. Translation gives CASSIRGEQYF.

The genes are TRBV29-1 and TRBJ1-2; no firm D call. Trimming pared 3 bases from V and 13 bases from J, leaving 18 bases between. Germline V CDR1 and CDR2: SQVTM, ANQGSEA. There are 12 residues in the CDR3. The CDR3 region is CSVDSLRVLSTF. The CDR3 DNA reads as TGCAGCGTTGATAGTTTAAGGGTTCTATCCACCTTC.

This clone is termed medium-sized (0.01 to 0.1%). The CDR3 bases are TGTGCCTGGAGTGTACAACAGGGGGCAAGGCGGGGATGGGGTAGTGGCTACACCTTC. Translation: CAWSVQQGARRGWGSGYTF. This rearrangement joins TRBV30 to TRBJ1-2, with TRBD1 matching over 9 bases. The CDR3 sequence is 19 residues long. V lost 0 bases and J lost 7; bases outside the gene matches: 21. In germline, CDR1 is GTSNPN, CDR2 SVGIG (reference sequence).

The chain is built from TRBV2 and TRBJ1-1, with D hard to call. Germline V CDR1 and CDR2: SNHLY, FYNNEI. This CDR3 region has 14 residues. Trimming stripped 11 bases from V and 1 base from J, with 17 bases between. CDR3 sequence: CAGYPGSGNTEAFF. Written as DNA, the CDR3 is TGTGCCGGTTACCCGGGTTCGGGGAACACTGAAGCTTTCTTT. Complete variable domain (other parts from reference TRBV2 and TRBJ1-1): EPEVTQTPSHQVTQMGQEVILRCVPISNHLYFYWYRQILGQKVEFLVSFYNNEISEKSEIFDDQFSVERPDGSNFTLKIRSTKLEDSAMYFCAGYPGSGNTEAFFGQGTRLTVV.

The V call is TRBV19, the J call TRBJ2-1, with D tentatively TRBD1 or TRBD2 (5 bases each). Germline loops: CDR1 LNHDA, CDR2 SQIVND (reference sequence). The CDR3 has 15 amino acids. With 7 bases removed from V and 1 base from J, the gap between germline ends came to 14 bases. CDR3 nucleotides: TGTGCCAGTACCGAGGGGCACTATTCCTACAATGAGCAGTTCTTC. It translates to CASTEGHYSYNEQFF.

The J gene is TRBJ2-3, the V gene TRBV12-2. TRBV12-2 corresponds to a pseudogene. The CDR3 is 15 amino acids. CDR3 in amino acids: CASRLLIVYTDTQYF. CDR3 DNA: TGTGCAAGTCGCTTACTGATCGTGTACACAGATACGCAGTATTTT.

The V call is TRBV7-9, the J call TRBJ2-1; 11 bases align to TRBD2. Germline V CDR1 and CDR2: SEHNR, FQNEAQ (reference sequence). With V trimmed by 5 bases and J by 2 bases, 5 bases remained unmatched. This CDR3 comprises 16 residues. This CDR3 reads CASSPRLAGPYNEQFF. As DNA, the CDR3 is TGTGCCAGCAGCCCCCGACTAGCGGGGCCCTACAATGAGCAGTTCTTC.

CDR3 in amino acids: CASREQGSTYEQYF. The CDR3, as DNA: TGTGCCAGCAGAGAACAGGGATCTACCTACGAGCAGTACTTC. This rearrangement joins TRBV6-1 to TRBJ2-7, with a weak D call TRBD1 (6 bases). Trimming left V 6 bases short and J 2 bases short, with 14 bases between. Germline-derived CDR1 and CDR2 are MNHNS and SASEGT. This CDR3 has 14 residues.